The T cell receptor beta chain described here comes from a study of T cells in Graves' hyperthyroidism and ophthalmopathy (dated by TCRdb to between 2019 and 2020). Study-level background: Peripheral blood samples were taken at the time of initial diagnosis, prior to any treatment. To identify distinguishing TCR V-J signatures, a discovery cohort of 90 to 100 patients was used, comprising 43 with Graves' ophthalmopathy and 57 with stable Graves' hyperthyroidism. After blood sampling, hyperthyroidism patients were treated with methimazole at a starting dose of 30 mg daily, and ophthalmopathy patients were treated with high-dose intravenous methylprednisolone. The roughly 91 discovery patients were randomly divided into training and test sets at a 7:3 ratio. In addition, the study compared T-cell repertoires in thyroid tissue and in blood from several Graves' hyperthyroidism patients. The paper describes TCR Vbeta CDR3 sequencing of around 140 peripheral blood samples, made up of some 42 ophthalmopathy patients, roughly 80 hyperthyroidism patients and roughly 17 progressor patients. Prospective prediction of ophthalmopathy was tested in an independent validation cohort of under 20 hyperthyroidism patients and 17 patients who later progressed to ophthalmopathy.

Broader findings and caveats from the paper: In cross-validation, a model built on a 13 V-J signature told ophthalmopathy apart from stable hyperthyroidism with approximately 90% sensitivity and roughly 82% specificity, and in testing the same model reached 80%/75%. Most expanded thyroid clonotypes (frequency above 0.001) were also detected in blood, a finding suggesting that blood repertoires may reflect thyroid immune responses. In validation, the model predicted progression to ophthalmopathy a median of about 6.8 months before onset, with roughly 68% sensitivity and 72.22% specificity. Sample size was not statistically predetermined, and blinding of investigators to group allocation was not performed.

In the ophthalmopathy patients, disease was moderately to severely active, with a Clinical Activity Score of 3 or more, a NOSPECS grade of 4 or more, and a duration of less than 3 months. Any patient with an uncontrolled infection, another autoimmune disease, pregnancy or lactation was excluded. Diagnoses were established on the basis of clinical symptoms, serum thyroxine and TRAb, thyroid ultrasound, and orbital computed tomography. Ficoll-Paque density gradient centrifugation was used to isolate PBMCs from 8.5 to 10 ml of fresh peripheral blood. Total RNA was extracted using Trizol reagent, and RNA quality was assessed on an Agilent 2100 Bioanalyzer. Remarks on this clonotype: Its antigen specificity is not known. Base qualities are not recorded, but no much larger clone differs from it by a single base.

The TCR beta CDR3 regions were amplified from RNA transcripts. The TCR CDR3 was subjected to a first round of RT-PCR using the HTBI primer set and the Qiagen OneStep RT-PCR kit. A second multiplex PCR round built the libraries, followed by size selection and purification. The libraries were sequenced on an Illumina HiSeq2000 using paired-end 100 bp reads. Per the authors' processing: SOAPnuke was used to process the raw data, with reads discarded if the reads contained adapters or uncalled bases, had a mean Phred below 15, or lacked an exact constant-primer or identifier match. High-quality paired reads were merged with COPE v1.2.5, and unique nucleotide sequences were defined as clonotypes. MiTCR v1.1 was used to align the clonotypes against IMGT TRBV, TRBD and TRBJ reference segments. Only V-J combinations with frequency above 0.0001, covering 99.2% of repertoires, were analysed. The TCS score was defined as the ratio of F50 (clonal expansion) to E x V (chaos), calculated using BLOSUM62-based TCRdist between CDR3 peptides within each V-J. Welch's t-statistics and random forest reduced 500 to 650 V-J features to roughly 13, which were used in a naive Bayes classifier (R e1071). TCRdb ran its own pipeline on the public reads, namely fastp trimming at Q25 and MiXCR clone calling, and kept in-frame beta chains. Duplicate CDR3 protein sequences are folded into a single record with the most common DNA and genes. The V and J calls and clone size come from TCRdb's table, not from the authors' own analysis. Counted in this sample were hundreds of thousands of distinct CDR3 sequences; around 17% of them appeared once. The ten largest account for about 30% of the sample.

V is pruned by 1 base and J by 7 bases, leaving 5 bases of the junction without a gene match. From the cysteine up to the phenylalanine, the CDR3 has a length of 17 residues. The read is trimmed to its CDR3 DNA, 51 bases read in frame from base 1. The germline V gene supplies CDR1 LGHNA and CDR2 YSLEER. The sample consisted of blood. This clonotype was obtained from a woman aged 18-29 years with Graves' ophthalmopathy. The rearranged chain carries TRBV4-3 and TRBJ2-1, and TRBD2 aligns with 15 junction nucleotides. The CDR3 protein sequence reads: CASSQAFGLAGGNEQFF. The base sequence is TGCGCCAGCAGCCAAGCCTTTGGACTAGCGGGAGGGAATGAGCAGTTCTTC.